Below are 6 T cell receptor beta chains sequenced from a single sample in a study of T cell responses to AZD1222 COVID-19 vaccine. The table came from immunoSEQ multiplex PCR; TCRdb's copy has only in-frame clones and leaves some out. The sample holds around 130,000 clones, roughly 94% seen once. The sequencing used peripheral blood, collected on day 0 of AZD1222 vaccination. The receptors originated from an adult in good health.

V and J are TRBV30 and TRBJ2-7; perhaps TRBD1 as D (5 bases). CDR1 GTSNPN and CDR2 SVGIG come from the germline V gene (reference sequence). Between the trimmed V and J ends, which lost 1 base and 1 base, there was a span of 14 bases. This CDR3 spans 15 amino acids. The CDR3 DNA follows: TGTGCCTGGAGTGGATGGGGAAAGGGGTCCTACGAGCAGTACTTC. Translating it yields CAWSGWGKGSYEQYF.

The V call is TRBV20-1, the J call TRBJ1-5, with TRBD1 identical over 7 bases. Trimming took 3 bases from V and 6 from J; bases not matched to a gene: 11. Germline-derived CDR1 and CDR2 are DFQATT and SNEGSKA (reference sequence). The CDR3 totals 15 residues. The CDR3 bases are TGCAGTGCTAGTCAGGGGGGCAGGCTAGCTCAGCCCCAGCATTTT. Protein sequence: CSASQGGRLAQPQHF.

The chain recombines TRBV18 with TRBJ1-5, with D tentatively TRBD1 (6 bases). The CDR3 runs to 17 residues. CDR1 and CDR2 (germline): KGHSH, LQKENI. With 2 bases removed from V and 1 base from J, the gap between germline ends came to 15 bases. The CDR3 loop is CASSPSSIRGSNQPQHF. CDR3 sequence (DNA): TGTGCCAGCTCACCATCCTCGATCAGGGGCAGCAATCAGCCCCAGCATTTT.

The gene calls are TRBV7-6 and TRBJ2-7, with 11 bases aligning to TRBD2. The CDR3 totals 16 residues. Germline V gives CDR1 SGHVS, CDR2 FNYEAQ. Unmatched junction bases numbered 8, after V lost 0 bases and J lost 7 bases. The CDR3 is CASSLAPLAGVGEQYF. CDR3 DNA: TGTGCCAGCAGCTTAGCCCCACTAGCGGGAGTGGGGGAGCAGTACTTC.

The rearrangement joins TRBV7-2 to TRBJ2-7, with D perhaps matching TRBD2 (5 bases). CDR1 and CDR2 from the germline V gene are SGHTA and FQGNSA. The CDR3 has 14 residues. V was cut by 2 bases and J by 2 bases, with 10 bases left in between. The CDR3 here is CASSLTSSTYEQYF. The CDR3 nucleotides are TGTGCCAGCAGCTTAACTAGTTCCACCTACGAGCAGTACTTC.

The genes are TRBV7-9 and TRBJ1-2, with no clear D. This CDR3 has 13 residues. The ends were cut back, 1 base at V and 6 bases at J, with 9 bases in the middle. Looked up from germline, CDR1 is SEHNR and CDR2 is FQNEAQ (reference sequence). The CDR3 loop reads CASSLVGRDGYTF. The CDR3 coding sequence is TGTGCCAGCAGCTTAGTCGGCAGAGATGGCTACACCTTC. The full variable domain, completed using reference TRBV7-9 and TRBJ1-2, is DTGVSQNPRHKITKRGQNVTFRCDPISEHNRLYWYRQTLGQGPEFLTYFQNEAQLEKSRLLSDRFSAERPKGSFSTLEIQRTEQGDSAMYLCASSLVGRDGYTFGSGTRLTVV.